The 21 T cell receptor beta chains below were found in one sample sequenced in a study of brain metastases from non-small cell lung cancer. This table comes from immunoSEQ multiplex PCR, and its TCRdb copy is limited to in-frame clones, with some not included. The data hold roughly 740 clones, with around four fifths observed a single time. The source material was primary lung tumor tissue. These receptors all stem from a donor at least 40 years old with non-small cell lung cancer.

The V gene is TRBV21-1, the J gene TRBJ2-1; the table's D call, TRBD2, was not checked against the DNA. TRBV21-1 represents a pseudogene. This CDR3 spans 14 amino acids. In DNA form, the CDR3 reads TGTGCCAGCGGTTTAGCGGGAGGAGGTAATGAGCAGTTCTTC. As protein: CASGLAGGGNEQFF.

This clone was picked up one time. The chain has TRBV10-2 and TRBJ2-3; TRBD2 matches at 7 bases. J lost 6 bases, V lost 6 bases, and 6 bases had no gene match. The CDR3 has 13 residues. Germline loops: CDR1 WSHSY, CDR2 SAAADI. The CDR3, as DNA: TGCGCCAGCAGGGCGGGGGAAGGCGATACGCAGTATTTT. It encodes CASRAGEGDTQYF.

CDR3 sequence reads: CTSSSGGGIDTQYF. The DNA for the CDR3 is TGTACCAGCAGTTCGGGGGGGGGCATAGATACGCAGTATTTT. This sequence joins TRBV7-2 and TRBJ2-3, with 8 bases fitting TRBD2. Unmatched junction bases numbered 7, after V lost 6 bases and J lost 5 bases. Looked up from germline, CDR1 is SGHTA and CDR2 is FQGNSA. CDR3 length equals 14 residues.

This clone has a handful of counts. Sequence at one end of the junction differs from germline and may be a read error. CDR3 sequence (DNA): TGTGCCAGCAGCCAAGAGGGGGCGCTGTTTTTT. Its translation is CASSQEGALFF. The genes are TRBV4-2 and TRBJ2-2, with D perhaps TRBD1 (6 bases). Germline-derived CDR1 and CDR2 are LGHNA and YNFKEQ. The CDR3 has 11 residues.

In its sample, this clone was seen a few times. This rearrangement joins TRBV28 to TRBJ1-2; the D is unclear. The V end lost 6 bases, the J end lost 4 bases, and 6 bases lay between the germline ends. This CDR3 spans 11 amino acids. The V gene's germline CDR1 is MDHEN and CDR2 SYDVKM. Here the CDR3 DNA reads TGTGCCAGCAGCTGGACCTATGGCTACACCTTC. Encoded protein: CASSWTYGYTF.

Here the CDR3 DNA reads TGTGCCAGCAGCTCGCTAGCGGGGGGGCCCTATGAGCAGTTCTTC. Its translation is CASSSLAGGPYEQFF. The chain couples TRBV5-4 to TRBJ2-1, with 12 positions matching TRBD2. CDR3 length: 15 amino acids. Germline trimming cut 3 bases from V and 8 bases from J; bases unmatched to any gene: 6. In germline, CDR1 is SGHNT, CDR2 YYREEE (reference sequence).

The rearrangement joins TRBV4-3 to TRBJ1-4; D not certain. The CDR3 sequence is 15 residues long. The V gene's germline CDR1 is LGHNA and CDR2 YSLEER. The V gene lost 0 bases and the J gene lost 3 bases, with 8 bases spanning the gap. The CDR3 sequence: CASSQELVSNEKLFF. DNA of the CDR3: TGCGCCAGCAGCCAAGAACTGGTATCTAATGAAAAACTGTTTTTT.

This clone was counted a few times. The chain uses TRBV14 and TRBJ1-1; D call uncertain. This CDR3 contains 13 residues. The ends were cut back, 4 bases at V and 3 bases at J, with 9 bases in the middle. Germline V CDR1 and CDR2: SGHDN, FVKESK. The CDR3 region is CASSRRVYTEAFF. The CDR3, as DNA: TGTGCCAGCAGCCGTAGGGTCTACACTGAAGCTTTCTTT.

The CDR3 loop reads CASSPSGGAWYNEQFF. DNA for the CDR3: TGTGCCAGCAGCCCTAGCGGGGGGGCGTGGTACAATGAGCAGTTCTTC. This chain joins TRBV7-3 and TRBJ2-1; 12 bases match TRBD2. Germline trimming cut 5 bases from V and 4 bases from J; bases unmatched to any gene: 6. Germline CDR1 is SGHTA and CDR2 is FQGTGA. The CDR3 extends over 16 amino acids.

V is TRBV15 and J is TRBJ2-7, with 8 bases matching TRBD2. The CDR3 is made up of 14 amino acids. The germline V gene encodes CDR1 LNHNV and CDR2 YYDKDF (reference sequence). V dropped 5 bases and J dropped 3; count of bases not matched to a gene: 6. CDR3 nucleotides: TGTGCCACCAGCCCTGCGGGGGGTTACTACGAGCAGTACTTC. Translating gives CATSPAGGYYEQYF.

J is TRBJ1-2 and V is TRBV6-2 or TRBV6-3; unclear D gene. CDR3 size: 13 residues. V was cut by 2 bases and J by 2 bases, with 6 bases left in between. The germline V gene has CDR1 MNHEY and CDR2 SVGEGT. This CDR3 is CASSYGRNYGYTF. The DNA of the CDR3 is TGTGCCAGCAGTTACGGCAGGAACTATGGCTACACCTTC.

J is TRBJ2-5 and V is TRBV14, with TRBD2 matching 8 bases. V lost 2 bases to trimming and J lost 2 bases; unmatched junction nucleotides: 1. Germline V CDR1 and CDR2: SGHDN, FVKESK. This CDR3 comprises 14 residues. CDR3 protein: CASSQPGGQETQYF. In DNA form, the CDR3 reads TGTGCCAGCAGCCAACCGGGAGGGCAAGAGACCCAGTACTTC.

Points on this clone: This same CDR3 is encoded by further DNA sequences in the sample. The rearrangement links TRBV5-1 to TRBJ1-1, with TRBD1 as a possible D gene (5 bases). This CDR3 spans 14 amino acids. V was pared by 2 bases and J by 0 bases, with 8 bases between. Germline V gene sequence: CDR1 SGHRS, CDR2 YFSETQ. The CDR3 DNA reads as TGCGCCAGCAGCTTAGGGACCTTGAACACTGAAGCTTTCTTT. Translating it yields CASSLGTLNTEAFF.

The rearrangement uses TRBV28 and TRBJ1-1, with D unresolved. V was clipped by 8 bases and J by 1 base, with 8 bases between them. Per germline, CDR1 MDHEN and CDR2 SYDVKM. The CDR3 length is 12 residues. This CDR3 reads CASLTSNTEAFF. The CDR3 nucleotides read TGTGCCAGCCTTACATCGAACACTGAAGCTTTCTTT.

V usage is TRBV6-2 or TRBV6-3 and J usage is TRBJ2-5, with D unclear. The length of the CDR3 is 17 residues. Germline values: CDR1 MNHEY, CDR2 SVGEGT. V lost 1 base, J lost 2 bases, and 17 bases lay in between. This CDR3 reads CASSYLQRRPNQETQYF. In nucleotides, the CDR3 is TGTGCCAGCAGTTACTTACAGCGAAGGCCTAATCAAGAGACCCAGTACTTC.

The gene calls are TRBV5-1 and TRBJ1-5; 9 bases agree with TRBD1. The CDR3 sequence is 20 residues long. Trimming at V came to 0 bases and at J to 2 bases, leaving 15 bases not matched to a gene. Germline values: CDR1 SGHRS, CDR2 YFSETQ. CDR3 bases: TGCGCCAGCAGCTTGGCCCAGAACCTTCGACAGGGGGTCGGCAATCAGCCCCAGCATTTT. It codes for CASSLAQNLRQGVGNQPQHF.

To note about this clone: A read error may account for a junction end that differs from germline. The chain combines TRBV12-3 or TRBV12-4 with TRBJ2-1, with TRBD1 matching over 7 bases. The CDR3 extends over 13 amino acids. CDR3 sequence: CANSRQGGNEQFF. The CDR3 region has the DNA TGTGCCAACAGTAGACAGGGTGGTAATGAGCAGTTCTTC.

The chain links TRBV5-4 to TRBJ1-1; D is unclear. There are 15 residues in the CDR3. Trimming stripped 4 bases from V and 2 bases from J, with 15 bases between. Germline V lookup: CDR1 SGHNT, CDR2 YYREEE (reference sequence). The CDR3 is CASSRSGVSNTEAFF. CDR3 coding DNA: TGTGCCAGCAGCCGGTCTGGGGTCTCCAACACTGAAGCTTTCTTT. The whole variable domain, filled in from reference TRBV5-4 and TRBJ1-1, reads ETGVTQSPTHLIKTRGQQVTLRCSSQSGHNTVSWYQQALGQGPQFIFQYYREEENGRGNFPPRFSGLQFPNYSSELNVNALELDDSALYLCASSRSGVSNTEAFFGQGTRLTVV.

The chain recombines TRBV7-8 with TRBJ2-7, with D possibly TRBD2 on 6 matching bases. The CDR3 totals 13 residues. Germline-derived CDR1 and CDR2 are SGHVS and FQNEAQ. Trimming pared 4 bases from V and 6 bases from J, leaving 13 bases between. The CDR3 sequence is CASSSRLEGEQYF. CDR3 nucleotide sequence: TGTGCCAGCAGCTCAAGACTAGAGGGCGAGCAGTACTTC.

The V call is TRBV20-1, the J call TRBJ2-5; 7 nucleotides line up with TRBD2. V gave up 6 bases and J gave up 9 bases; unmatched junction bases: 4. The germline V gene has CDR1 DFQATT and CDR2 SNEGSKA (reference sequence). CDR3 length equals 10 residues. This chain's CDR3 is CSAPAGAQYF. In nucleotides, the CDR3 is TGCAGTGCCCCTGCGGGGGCCCAGTACTTC.

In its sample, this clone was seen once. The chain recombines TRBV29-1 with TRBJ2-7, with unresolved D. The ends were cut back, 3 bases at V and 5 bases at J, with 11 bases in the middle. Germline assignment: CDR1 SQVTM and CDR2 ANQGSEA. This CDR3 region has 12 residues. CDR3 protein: CSVDGVGNEQYF. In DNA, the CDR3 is TGCAGCGTTGACGGTGTTGGGAACGAGCAGTACTTC.